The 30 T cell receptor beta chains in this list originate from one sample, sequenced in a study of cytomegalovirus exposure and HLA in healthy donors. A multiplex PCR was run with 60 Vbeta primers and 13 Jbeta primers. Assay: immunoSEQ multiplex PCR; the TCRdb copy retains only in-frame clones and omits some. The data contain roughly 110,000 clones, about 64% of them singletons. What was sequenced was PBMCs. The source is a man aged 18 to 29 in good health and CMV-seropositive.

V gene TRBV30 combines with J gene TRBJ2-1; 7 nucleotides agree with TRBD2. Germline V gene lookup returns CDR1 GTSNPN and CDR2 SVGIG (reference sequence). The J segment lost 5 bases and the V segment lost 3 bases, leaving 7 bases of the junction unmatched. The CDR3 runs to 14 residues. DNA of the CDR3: TGTGCCTGGAGCCGGGGACTATCAAACAATGAGCAGTTCTTC. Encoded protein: CAWSRGLSNNEQFF.

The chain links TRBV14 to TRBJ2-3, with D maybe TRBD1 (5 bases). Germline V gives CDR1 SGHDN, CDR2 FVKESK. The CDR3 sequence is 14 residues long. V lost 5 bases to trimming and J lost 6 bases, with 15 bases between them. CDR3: CASSTRVVRDTQYF. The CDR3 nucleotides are TGTGCCAGCAGCACCAGGGTAGTGAGGGATACGCAGTATTTT.

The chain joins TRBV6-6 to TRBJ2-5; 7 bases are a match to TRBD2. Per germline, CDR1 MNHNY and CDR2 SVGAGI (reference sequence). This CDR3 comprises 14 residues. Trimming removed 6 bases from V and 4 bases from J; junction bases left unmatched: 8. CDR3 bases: TGTGCCAGCAGGGGAGCGGGGAAGGGAGAGACCCAGTACTTC. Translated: CASRGAGKGETQYF.

CDR3 in amino acids: CSVEYRGETEAFF. CDR3 nucleotides: TGCAGCGTTGAATACAGGGGGGAAACTGAAGCTTTCTTT. This chain joins TRBV29-1 and TRBJ1-1; 8 bases fit TRBD1. V dropped 2 bases and J dropped 5; count of bases not matched to a gene: 4. This CDR3 region has 13 residues. Germline CDR1 reads SQVTM; CDR2 reads ANQGSEA.

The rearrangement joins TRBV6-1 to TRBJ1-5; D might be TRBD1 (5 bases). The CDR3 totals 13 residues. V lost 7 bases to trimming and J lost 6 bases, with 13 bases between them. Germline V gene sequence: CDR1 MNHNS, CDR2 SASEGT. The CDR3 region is CASTGGLSQPQHF. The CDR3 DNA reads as TGTGCCAGCACTGGGGGACTCAGTCAGCCCCAGCATTTT.

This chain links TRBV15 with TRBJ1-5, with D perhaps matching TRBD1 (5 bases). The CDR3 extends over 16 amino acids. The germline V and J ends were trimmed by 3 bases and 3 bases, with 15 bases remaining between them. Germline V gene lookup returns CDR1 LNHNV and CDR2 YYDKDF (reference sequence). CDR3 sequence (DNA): TGTGCCACCAGCAGGGAGCCAGGCAGGGTCAATCAGCCCCAGCATTTT. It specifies CATSREPGRVNQPQHF.

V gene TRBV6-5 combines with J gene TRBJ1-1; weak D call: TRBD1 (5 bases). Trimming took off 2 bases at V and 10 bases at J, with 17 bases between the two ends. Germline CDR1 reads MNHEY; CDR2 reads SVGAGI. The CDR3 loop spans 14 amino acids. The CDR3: CASSYPAAGGLAFF. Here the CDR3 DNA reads TGTGCCAGCAGTTACCCGGCGGCGGGGGGTTTAGCTTTCTTT.

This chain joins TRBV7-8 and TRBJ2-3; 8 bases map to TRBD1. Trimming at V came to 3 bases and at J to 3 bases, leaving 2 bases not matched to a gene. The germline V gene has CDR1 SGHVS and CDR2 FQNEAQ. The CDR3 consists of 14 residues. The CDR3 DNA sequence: TGTGCCAGCAGCTTCACAGGGGGGACAGATACGCAGTATTTT. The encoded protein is CASSFTGGTDTQYF.

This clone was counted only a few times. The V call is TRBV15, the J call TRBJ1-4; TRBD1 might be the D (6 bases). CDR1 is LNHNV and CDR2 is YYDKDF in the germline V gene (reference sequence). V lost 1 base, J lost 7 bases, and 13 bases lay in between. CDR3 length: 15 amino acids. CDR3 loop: CATSRGSGGSEKLFF. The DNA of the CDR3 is TGTGCCACCAGCAGAGGATCGGGGGGCTCTGAAAAACTGTTTTTT. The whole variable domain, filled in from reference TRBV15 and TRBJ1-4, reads DAMVIQNPRYQVTQFGKPVTLSCSQTLNHNVMYWYQQKSSQAPKLLFHYYDKDFNNEADTPDNFQSRRPNTSFCFLDIRSPGLGDTAMYLCATSRGSGGSEKLFFGSGTQLSVL.

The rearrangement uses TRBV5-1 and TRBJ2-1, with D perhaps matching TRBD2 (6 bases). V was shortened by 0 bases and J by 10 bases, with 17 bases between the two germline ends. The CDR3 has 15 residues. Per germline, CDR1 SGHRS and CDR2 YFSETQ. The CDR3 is CASSLGPPSACEQFF. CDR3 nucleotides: TGCGCCAGCAGCTTGGGCCCCCCTAGCGCATGCGAGCAGTTCTTC.

CDR3 bases: TGTGCCAGCAATCAGGCTGGGGCCAACGTCCTGACTTTC. It encodes CASNQAGANVLTF. The chain carries TRBV28 and TRBJ2-6; D remains ambiguous. The V gene lost 7 bases and the J gene lost 2 bases, with 6 bases spanning the gap. This CDR3 is 13 amino acids long. CDR1 MDHEN and CDR2 SYDVKM come from the germline V gene.

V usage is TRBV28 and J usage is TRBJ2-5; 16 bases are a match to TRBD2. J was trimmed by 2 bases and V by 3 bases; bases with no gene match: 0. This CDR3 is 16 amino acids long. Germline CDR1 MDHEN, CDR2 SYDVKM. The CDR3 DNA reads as TGTGCCAGCAGTTTGGGACTAGCGGGGGGGCAAGAGACCCAGTACTTC. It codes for CASSLGLAGGQETQYF. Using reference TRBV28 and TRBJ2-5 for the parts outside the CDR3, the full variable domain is DVKVTQSSRYLVKRTGEKVFLECVQDMDHENMFWYRQDPGLGLRLIYFSYDVKMKEKGDIPEGYSVSREKKERFSLILESASTNQTSMYLCASSLGLAGGQETQYFGPGTRLLVL.

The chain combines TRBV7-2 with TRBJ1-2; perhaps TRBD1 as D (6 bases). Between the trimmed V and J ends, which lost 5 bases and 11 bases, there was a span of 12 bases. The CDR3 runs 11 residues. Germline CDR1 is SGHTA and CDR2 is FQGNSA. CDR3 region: CASSERTAYTF. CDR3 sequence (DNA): TGTGCCAGCAGCGAAAGGACAGCATACACCTTC.

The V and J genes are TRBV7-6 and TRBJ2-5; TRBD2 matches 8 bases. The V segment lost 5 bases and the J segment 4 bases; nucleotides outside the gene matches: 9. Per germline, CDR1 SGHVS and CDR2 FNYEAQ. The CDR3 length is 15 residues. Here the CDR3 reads CASSARGLARETQYF. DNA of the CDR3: TGTGCCAGCAGCGCCCGCGGACTAGCCCGAGAGACCCAGTACTTC.

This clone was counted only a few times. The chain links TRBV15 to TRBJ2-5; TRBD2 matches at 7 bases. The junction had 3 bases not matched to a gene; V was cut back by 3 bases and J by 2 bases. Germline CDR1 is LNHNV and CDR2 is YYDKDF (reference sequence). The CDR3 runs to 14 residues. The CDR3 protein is CATSRTSRQETQYF. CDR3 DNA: TGTGCCACCAGCAGGACTAGCAGGCAAGAGACCCAGTACTTC.

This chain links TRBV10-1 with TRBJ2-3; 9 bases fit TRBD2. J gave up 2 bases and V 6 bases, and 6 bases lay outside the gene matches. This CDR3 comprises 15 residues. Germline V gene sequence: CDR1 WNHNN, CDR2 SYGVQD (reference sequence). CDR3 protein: CASSIAGAPTDTQYF. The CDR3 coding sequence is TGCGCCAGCAGCATAGCGGGGGCCCCCACAGATACGCAGTATTTT.

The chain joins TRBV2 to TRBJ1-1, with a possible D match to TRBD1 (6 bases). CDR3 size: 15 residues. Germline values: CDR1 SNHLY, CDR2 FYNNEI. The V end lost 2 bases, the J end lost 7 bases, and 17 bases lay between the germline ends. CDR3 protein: CASSELGRGQREAFF. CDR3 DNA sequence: TGTGCCAGCAGTGAACTCGGCAGGGGACAACGTGAAGCTTTCTTT. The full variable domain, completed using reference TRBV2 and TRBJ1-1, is EPEVTQTPSHQVTQMGQEVILRCVPISNHLYFYWYRQILGQKVEFLVSFYNNEISEKSEIFDDQFSVERPDGSNFTLKIRSTKLEDSAMYFCASSELGRGQREAFFGQGTRLTVV.

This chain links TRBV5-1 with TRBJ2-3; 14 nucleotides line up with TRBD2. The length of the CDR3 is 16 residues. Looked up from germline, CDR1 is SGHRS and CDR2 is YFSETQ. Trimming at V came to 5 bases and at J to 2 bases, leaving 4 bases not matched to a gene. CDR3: CASRGLAGGPTDTQYF. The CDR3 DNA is TGCGCCAGCAGAGGACTAGCGGGGGGCCCCACAGATACGCAGTATTTT.

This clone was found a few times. CDR3: CASSFDRGAGELFF. The CDR3 nucleotides read TGTGCCAGCAGCTTCGACAGGGGAGCCGGGGAGCTGTTTTTT. This sequence joins TRBV11-2 and TRBJ2-2; 8 positions agree with TRBD1. With V trimmed by 3 bases and J by 6 bases, 3 bases remained unmatched. This CDR3 has 14 amino acids. Germline-derived CDR1 and CDR2 are SGHAT and FQNNGV. The whole variable domain, filled in from reference TRBV11-2 and TRBJ2-2, reads EAGVAQSPRYKIIEKRQSVAFWCNPISGHATLYWYQQILGQGPKLLIQFQNNGVVDDSQLPKDRFSAERLKGVDSTLKIQPAKLEDSAVYLCASSFDRGAGELFFGEGSRLTVL.

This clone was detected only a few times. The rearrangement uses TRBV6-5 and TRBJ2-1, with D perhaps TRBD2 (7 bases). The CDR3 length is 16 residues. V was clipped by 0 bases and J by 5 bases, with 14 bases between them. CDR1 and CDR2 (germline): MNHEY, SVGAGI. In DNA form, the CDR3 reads TGTGCCAGCAGTTACTCGAGTGGGGGGGCGCACAATGAGCAGTTCTTC. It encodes CASSYSSGGAHNEQFF.

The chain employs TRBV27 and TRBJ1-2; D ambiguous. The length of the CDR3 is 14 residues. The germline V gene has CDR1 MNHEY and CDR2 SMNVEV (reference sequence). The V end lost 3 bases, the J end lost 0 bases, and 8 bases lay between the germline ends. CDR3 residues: CASSFTPANYGYTF. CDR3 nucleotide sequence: TGTGCCAGCAGTTTTACCCCGGCTAACTATGGCTACACCTTC.

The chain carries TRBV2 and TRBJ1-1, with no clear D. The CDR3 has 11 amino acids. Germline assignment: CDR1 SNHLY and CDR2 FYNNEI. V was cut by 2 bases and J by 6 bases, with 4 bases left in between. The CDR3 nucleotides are TGTGCCAGCAGTGAAATCTCTGAAGCTTTCTTT. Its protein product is CASSEISEAFF.

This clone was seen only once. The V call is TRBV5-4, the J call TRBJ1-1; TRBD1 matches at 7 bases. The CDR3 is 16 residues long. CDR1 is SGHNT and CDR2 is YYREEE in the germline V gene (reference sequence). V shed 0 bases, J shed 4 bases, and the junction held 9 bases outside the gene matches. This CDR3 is CASSLEARRGFTEAFF. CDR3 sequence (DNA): TGTGCCAGCAGCTTGGAGGCCCGCAGGGGGTTCACTGAAGCTTTCTTT.

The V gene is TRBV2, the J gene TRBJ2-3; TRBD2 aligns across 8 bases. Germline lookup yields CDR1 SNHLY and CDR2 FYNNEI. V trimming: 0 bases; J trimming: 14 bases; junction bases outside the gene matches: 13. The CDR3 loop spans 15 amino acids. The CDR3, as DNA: TGTGCCAGCAGTGAAGCCTTGCGAACGACTAGCGTAGGGTATTTT. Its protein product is CASSEALRTTSVGYF.

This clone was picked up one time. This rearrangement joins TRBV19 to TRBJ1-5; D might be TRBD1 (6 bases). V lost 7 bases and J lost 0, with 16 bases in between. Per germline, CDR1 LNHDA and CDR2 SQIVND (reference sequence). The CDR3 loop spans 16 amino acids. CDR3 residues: CASTGARVFSNQPQHF. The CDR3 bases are TGTGCCAGTACAGGGGCGCGTGTATTTAGCAATCAGCCCCAGCATTTT.

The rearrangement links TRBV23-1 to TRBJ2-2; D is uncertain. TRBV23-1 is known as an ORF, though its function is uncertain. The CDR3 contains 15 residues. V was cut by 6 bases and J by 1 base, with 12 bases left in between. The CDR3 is CASRKQKRNTGELFF. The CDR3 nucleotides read TGCGCCAGCAGAAAACAGAAAAGGAACACCGGGGAGCTGTTTTTT.

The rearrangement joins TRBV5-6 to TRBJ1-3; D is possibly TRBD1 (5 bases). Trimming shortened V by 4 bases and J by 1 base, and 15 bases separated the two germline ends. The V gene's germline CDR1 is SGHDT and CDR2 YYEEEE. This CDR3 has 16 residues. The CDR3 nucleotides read TGTGCCAGCAGCCTCGGGGGGAGTACATCTGGAAACACCATATATTTT. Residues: CASSLGGSTSGNTIYF.

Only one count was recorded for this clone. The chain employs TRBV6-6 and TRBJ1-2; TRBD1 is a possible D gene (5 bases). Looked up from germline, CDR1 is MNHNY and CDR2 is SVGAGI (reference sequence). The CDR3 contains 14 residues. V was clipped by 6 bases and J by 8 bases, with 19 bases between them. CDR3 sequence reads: CASSADTSLGGYTF. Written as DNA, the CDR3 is TGTGCCAGCAGCGCGGACACCTCTCTGGGGGGCTACACCTTC.

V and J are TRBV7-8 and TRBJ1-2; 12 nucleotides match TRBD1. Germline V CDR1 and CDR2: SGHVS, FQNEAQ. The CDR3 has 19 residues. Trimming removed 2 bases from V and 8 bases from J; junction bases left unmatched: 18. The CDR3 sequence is CASSLMGQGASGARGGYTF. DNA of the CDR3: TGTGCCAGCAGCTTAATGGGACAGGGGGCAAGTGGGGCTAGGGGGGGCTACACCTTC.

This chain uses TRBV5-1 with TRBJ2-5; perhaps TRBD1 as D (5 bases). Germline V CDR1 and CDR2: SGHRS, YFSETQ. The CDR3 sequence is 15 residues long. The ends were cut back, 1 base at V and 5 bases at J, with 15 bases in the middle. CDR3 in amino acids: CASSLNAGMAETQYF. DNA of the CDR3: TGCGCCAGCAGCTTGAACGCAGGGATGGCGGAGACCCAGTACTTC.